The clone carrying this T cell receptor (beta chain) appeared many times. Its antigen is currently unknown. The data derive from a study of T-cell reconstitution after alpha-beta-depleted transplantation in children. The study, taken as a whole, reports: T cells produced anew were the main source of T-cell counts and diversity one year after transplant. Reportedly, roughly two months post-transplant, alpha-beta T cells arose from several hundred expanded graft clones. Surviving recipient T cells and thymic progenitors produced the high day-60 TCRbeta diversity seen in some patients.

The V and J ends lost 5 bases and 8 bases respectively, with 18 bases between them. This CDR3 contains 14 residues. Germline loops: CDR1 SGHTA, CDR2 FQGNSA. Unique molecular identifiers were incorporated when the TCRbeta library was constructed. TCRdb re-derived calls from the PCR reads in MiXCR, one entry per CDR3 protein. The sample shows roughly 30,000 distinct CDR3 sequences, more than 6% of them seen only once. This chain connects TRBV7-2 to TRBJ1-2; no definite D call. This material consisted of peripheral blood, taken 60 days after TCRalphabeta/CD19-depleted stem cell transplant. The source is a child younger than two who had a stem cell transplant for acute myeloid leukemia, so the T cells may come from the graft donor. In DNA, the CDR3 is TGTGCCAGCAGCCCCGGGCCGATTTCTCACGGCTACACCTTC. Its translation: CASSPGPISHGYTF. The entire variable domain, with the rest obtained from reference TRBV7-2 and TRBJ1-2, is as follows: GAGVSQSPSNKVTEKGKDVELRCDPISGHTALYWYRQSLGQGLEFLIYFQGNSAPDKSGLPSDRFSAERTGGSVSTLTIQRTQQEDSAVYLCASSPGPISHGYTFGSGTRLTVV.